Listed below are T cell receptor beta chains from one sample, sequenced in a study of CD8 T cells in ankylosing spondylitis. TCRdb independently ran MiXCR on the 5' RACE reads; one entry per CDR3 protein. The sample has about 130,000 distinct CDR3 sequences, just under 7.5% seen once. The sample comprised blood, either unsorted or a sorted T cell fraction (not recorded which). These receptors were taken from a female donor with ankylosing spondylitis or in good health (not recorded which). The CDR3 runs from the conserved cysteine through the conserved F or W. A D gene is named only where the DNA matches it firmly. Where a row states a size, it is once, few, many or the class of an expanded clone; other rows omit it.

D	size	J	V	CDR3
.	.	TRBJ1-5	TRBV18	CASSLGRLGGNQPQHF
.	.	TRBJ1-2	TRBV7-2	CASSLVRGPPYYGYTF
.	many	TRBJ1-4	TRBV25-1	CASSESVTSRDAEKLFF
.	.	TRBJ2-5	TRBV5-1	CASSLVQRETQYF
.	many	TRBJ1-2	TRBV4-2	CASSQDGGSYGYTF
.	many	TRBJ2-6	TRBV7-9	CASSPTTGLSGANVLTF
.	many	TRBJ1-1	TRBV7-6	CASSPDLMGGTTEAFF
.	.	TRBJ2-5	TRBV3-1	CASSRERARGETQYF
TRBD2	many	TRBJ2-1	TRBV11-2	CASSLRLAGASGYNEQFF
.	many	TRBJ2-2	TRBV12-3/TRBV12-4	CASSLIPGELFF
.	many	TRBJ1-5	TRBV27	CASSTDRRGNQPQHF
.	many	TRBJ1-2	TRBV12-3/TRBV12-4	CASSFGVVDYGYTF
.	few	TRBJ2-7	TRBV18	CASSPQGSTYEQYF
.	many	TRBJ1-1	TRBV30	CAWSVTPTEAFF
TRBD1	few	TRBJ2-5	TRBV2	CASTSGQGPQETQYF
TRBD1	.	TRBJ2-5	TRBV28	CASSRDRVQETQYF
.	many	TRBJ1-1	TRBV7-8	CASSFTRTTKGMNTEAFF
TRBD2	many	TRBJ2-7	TRBV5-1	CASSLELREHYEQYF
.	many	TRBJ2-5	TRBV27	CASSLLAQETQYF
.	many	TRBJ2-7	TRBV25-1	CASMGDYEQYF
.	many	TRBJ1-3	TRBV20-1	CSARAHRVSGNTIYF
.	many	TRBJ2-5	TRBV20-1	CSARDDFRGETQYF
.	once	TRBJ2-7	TRBV29-1	CSVGGPLISEQYF
.	.	TRBJ2-1	TRBV2	CASSVQNNEQFF
.	many	TRBJ1-5	TRBV29-1	CSVQLQSGSQPQHF
.	many	TRBJ1-2	TRBV12-3/TRBV12-4	CASSLSAERGYTF
.	many	TRBJ2-2	TRBV12-3/TRBV12-4	CASSSVAIGTGELFF
.	many	TRBJ2-7	TRBV24-1	CATQAGAPGYEQYF
.	.	TRBJ2-7	TRBV6-1	CASSGTGLGSEQYF
.	few	TRBJ1-1	TRBV30	CAWSPMNTEAFF
.	many	TRBJ1-6	TRBV12-3/TRBV12-4	CASSYFPSPLHF
.	many	TRBJ2-6	TRBV20-1	CSASVSGANVLTF
.	many	TRBJ2-7	TRBV7-2	CASSLGAVVEQYF
.	many	TRBJ1-1	TRBV12-3/TRBV12-4	CASRQQGGGTEAFF
.	few	TRBJ1-1	TRBV2	CASSEKGFDAFF
.	many	TRBJ2-3	TRBV18	CASSPPGTTTDTQYF
.	many	TRBJ1-4	TRBV24-1	CATSDRSGSLNEKLFF
.	many	TRBJ2-7	TRBV6-2/TRBV6-3	CASSYSMYPGGISYEQYF